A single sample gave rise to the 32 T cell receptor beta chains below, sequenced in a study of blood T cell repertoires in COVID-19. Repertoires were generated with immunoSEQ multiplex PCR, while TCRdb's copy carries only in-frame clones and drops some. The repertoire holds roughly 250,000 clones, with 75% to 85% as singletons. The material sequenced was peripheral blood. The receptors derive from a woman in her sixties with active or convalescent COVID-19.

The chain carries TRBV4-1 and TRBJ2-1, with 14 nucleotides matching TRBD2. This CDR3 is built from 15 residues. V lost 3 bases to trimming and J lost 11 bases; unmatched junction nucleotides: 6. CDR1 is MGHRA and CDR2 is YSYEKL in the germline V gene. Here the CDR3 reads CASSQGLAGVGKQFF. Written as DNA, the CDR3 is TGCGCCAGCAGCCAGGGACTAGCGGGGGTTGGTAAGCAGTTCTTC.

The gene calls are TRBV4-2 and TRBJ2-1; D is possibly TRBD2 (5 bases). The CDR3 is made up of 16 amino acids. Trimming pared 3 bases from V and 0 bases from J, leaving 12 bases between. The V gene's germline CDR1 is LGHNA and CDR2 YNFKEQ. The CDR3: CASSQASTSSYNEQFF. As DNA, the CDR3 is TGTGCCAGCAGCCAGGCCTCAACTAGCTCCTACAATGAGCAGTTCTTC.

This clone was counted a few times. Here the CDR3 DNA reads TGTGCCAGCAGTGAAGCGCCCTTCTATTTGTGGGGGCAGAACACTGAAGCTTTCTTT. Translated, it gives CASSEAPFYLWGQNTEAFF. This chain links TRBV6-1 with TRBJ1-1, with a possible D match to TRBD1 (6 bases). Per germline, CDR1 MNHNS and CDR2 SASEGT. Trimming removed 0 bases from V and 1 base from J, with 21 bases in between. This CDR3 comprises 19 residues.

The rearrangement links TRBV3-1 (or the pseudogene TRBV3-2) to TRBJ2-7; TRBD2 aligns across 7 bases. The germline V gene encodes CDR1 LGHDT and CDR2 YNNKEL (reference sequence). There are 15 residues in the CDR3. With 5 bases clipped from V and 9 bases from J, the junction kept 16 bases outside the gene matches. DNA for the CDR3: TGTGCCAGCAGCGGACTAGAGCGGGCCAACAATAGGCAGTACTTC. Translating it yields CASSGLERANNRQYF.

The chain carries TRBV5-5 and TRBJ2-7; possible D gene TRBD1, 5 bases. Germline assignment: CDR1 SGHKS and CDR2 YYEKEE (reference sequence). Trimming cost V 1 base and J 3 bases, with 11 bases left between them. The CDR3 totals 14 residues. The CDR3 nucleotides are TGTGCCAGCAGCTTGTGGCAGGGTCTCTACGAGCAGTACTTC. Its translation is CASSLWQGLYEQYF.

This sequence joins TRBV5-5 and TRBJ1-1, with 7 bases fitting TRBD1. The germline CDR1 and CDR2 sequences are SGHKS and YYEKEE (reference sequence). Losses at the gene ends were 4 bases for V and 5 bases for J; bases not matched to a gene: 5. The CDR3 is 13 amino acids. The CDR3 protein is CASSRTGRTEAFF. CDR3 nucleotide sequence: TGTGCCAGCAGCAGGACAGGTAGGACTGAAGCTTTCTTT.

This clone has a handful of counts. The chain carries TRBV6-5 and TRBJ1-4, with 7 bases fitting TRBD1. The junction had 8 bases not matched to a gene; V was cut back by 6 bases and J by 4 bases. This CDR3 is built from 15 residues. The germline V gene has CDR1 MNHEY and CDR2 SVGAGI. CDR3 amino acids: CASRRQGYNNEKLFF. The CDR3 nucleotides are TGTGCCAGCAGACGACAGGGTTATAATAATGAAAAACTGTTTTTT.

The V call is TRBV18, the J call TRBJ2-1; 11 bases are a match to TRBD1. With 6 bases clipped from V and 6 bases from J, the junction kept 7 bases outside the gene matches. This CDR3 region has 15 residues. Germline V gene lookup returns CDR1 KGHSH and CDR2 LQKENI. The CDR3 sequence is CASSQAGTGGNEQFF. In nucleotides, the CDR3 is TGTGCCAGCTCGCAGGCCGGGACAGGGGGCAATGAGCAGTTCTTC.

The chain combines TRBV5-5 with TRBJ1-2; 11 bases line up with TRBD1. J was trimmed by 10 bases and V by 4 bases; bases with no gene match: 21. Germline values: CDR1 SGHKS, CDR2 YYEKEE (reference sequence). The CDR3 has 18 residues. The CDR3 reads CASSPGTGGVKVTGNYTF. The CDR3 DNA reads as TGTGCCAGCAGCCCCGGGACAGGGGGAGTTAAAGTCACGGGCAACTACACCTTC.

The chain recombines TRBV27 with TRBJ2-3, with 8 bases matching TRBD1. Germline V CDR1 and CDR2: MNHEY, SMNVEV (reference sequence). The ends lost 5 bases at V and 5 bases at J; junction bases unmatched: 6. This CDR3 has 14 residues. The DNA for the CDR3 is TGTGCCAGCAGTAACCAGGGGGCGGGAGATACGCAGTATTTT. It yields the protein CASSNQGAGDTQYF.

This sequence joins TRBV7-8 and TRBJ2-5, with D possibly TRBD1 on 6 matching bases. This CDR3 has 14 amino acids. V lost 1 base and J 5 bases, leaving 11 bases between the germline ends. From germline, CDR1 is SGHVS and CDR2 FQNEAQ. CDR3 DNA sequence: TGTGCCAGCAGCTTAGGGACAGCGAGTGAGACCCAGTACTTC. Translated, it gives CASSLGTASETQYF. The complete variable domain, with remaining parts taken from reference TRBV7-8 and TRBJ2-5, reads GAGVSQSPRYKVAKRGQDVALRCDPISGHVSLFWYQQALGQGPEFLTYFQNEAQLDKSGLPSDRFFAERPEGSVSTLKIQRTQQEDSAVYLCASSLGTASETQYFGPGTRLLVL.

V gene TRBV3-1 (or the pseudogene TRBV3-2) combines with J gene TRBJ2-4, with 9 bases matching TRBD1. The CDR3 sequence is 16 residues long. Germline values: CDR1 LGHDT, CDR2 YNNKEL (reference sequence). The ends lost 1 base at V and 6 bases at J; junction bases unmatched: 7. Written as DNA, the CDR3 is TGTGCCAGCAGCCAAGGGGTGGAACAGGGGGCAAACATTCAGTACTTC. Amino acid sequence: CASSQGVEQGANIQYF.

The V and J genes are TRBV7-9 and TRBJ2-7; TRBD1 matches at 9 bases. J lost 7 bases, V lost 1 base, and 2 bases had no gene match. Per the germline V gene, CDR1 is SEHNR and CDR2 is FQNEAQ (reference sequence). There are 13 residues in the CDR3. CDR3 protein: CASSLGQGGEQYF. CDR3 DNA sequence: TGTGCCAGCAGCTTAGGACAGGGGGGGGAGCAGTACTTC. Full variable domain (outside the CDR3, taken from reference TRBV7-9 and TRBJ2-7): DTGVSQNPRHKITKRGQNVTFRCDPISEHNRLYWYRQTLGQGPEFLTYFQNEAQLEKSRLLSDRFSAERPKGSFSTLEIQRTEQGDSAMYLCASSLGQGGEQYFGPGTRLTVT.

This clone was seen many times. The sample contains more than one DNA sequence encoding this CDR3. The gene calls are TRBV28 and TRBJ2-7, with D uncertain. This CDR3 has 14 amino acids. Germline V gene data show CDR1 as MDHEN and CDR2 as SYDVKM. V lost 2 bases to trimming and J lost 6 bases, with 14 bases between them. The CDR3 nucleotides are TGTGCCAGCAGTTTAGGTGGCTTACCCCGCGAGCAGTACTTC. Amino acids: CASSLGGLPREQYF.

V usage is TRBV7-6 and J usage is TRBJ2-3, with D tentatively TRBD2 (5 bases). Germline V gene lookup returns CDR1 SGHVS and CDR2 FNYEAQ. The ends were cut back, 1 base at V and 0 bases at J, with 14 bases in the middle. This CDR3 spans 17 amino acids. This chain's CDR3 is CASSLGAFSVSTDTQYF. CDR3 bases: TGTGCCAGCAGCTTAGGGGCCTTTAGCGTCAGCACAGATACGCAGTATTTT.

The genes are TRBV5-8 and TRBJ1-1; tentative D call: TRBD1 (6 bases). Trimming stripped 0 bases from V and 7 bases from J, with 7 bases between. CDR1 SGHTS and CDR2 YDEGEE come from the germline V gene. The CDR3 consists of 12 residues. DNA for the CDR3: TGTGCCAGCAGCTTGGTAGGGGGTGAAGCTTTCTTT. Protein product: CASSLVGGEAFF.

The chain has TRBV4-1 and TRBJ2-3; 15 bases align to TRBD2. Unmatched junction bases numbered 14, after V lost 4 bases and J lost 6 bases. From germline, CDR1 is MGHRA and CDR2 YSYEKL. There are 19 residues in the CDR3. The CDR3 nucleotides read TGCGCCAGCAGCCTCGGACTAGCGGGGGGGCCGGGGCCGGCGGATACGCAGTATTTT. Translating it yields CASSLGLAGGPGPADTQYF.

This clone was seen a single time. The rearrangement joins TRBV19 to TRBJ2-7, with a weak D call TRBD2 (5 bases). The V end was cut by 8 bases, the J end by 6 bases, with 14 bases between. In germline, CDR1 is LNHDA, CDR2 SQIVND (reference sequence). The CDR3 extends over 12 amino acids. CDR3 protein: CASGGSGSEQYF. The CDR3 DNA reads TGTGCCAGTGGAGGTTCGGGCTCCGAGCAGTACTTC.

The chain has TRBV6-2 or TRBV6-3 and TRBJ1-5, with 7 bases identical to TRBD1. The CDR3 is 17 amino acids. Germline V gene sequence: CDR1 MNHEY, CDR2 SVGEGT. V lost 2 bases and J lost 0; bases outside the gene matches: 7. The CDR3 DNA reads TGTGCCAGCAGTTACGGGACAGTTGCTCATAGCAATCAGCCCCAGCATTTT. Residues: CASSYGTVAHSNQPQHF.

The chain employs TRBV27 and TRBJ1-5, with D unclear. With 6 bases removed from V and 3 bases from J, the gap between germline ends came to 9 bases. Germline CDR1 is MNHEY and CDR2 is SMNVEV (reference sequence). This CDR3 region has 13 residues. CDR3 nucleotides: TGTGCCAGCAGGGAACAGCCCAATCAGCCCCAGCATTTT. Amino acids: CASREQPNQPQHF.

This CDR3 is CASSMAHRVENSPLHF. CDR3 sequence (DNA): TGTGCCAGTAGTATGGCTCACAGGGTAGAAAATTCACCCCTCCACTTT. The chain combines TRBV19 with TRBJ1-6; tentatively, D is TRBD1 (6 bases). Trimming cost V 3 bases and J 7 bases, with 16 bases left between them. This CDR3 spans 16 amino acids. Germline V gene lookup returns CDR1 LNHDA and CDR2 SQIVND (reference sequence).

The CDR3 DNA reads TGTGCCAGCAGCTTAGGACGCGGGTATGATCCCCAGCATTTT. This encodes CASSLGRGYDPQHF. The chain uses TRBV7-9 and TRBJ1-5; no reliable D call. Germline lookup yields CDR1 SEHNR and CDR2 FQNEAQ (reference sequence). The CDR3 has 14 residues. Trimming took 1 base from V and 10 from J, leaving 14 bases between them.

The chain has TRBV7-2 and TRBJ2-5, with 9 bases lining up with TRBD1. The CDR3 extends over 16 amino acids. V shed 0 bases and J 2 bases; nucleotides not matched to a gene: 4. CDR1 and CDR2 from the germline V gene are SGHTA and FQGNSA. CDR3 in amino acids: CASSLAQTGGQETQYF. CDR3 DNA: TGTGCCAGCAGCTTAGCACAGACAGGGGGACAAGAGACCCAGTACTTC.

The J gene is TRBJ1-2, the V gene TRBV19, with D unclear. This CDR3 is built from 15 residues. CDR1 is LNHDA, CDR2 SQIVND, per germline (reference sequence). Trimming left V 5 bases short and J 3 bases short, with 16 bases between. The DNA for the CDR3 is TGTGCCAGTAGTCCTACAAGACCGGACTACTATGGCTACACCTTC. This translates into CASSPTRPDYYGYTF. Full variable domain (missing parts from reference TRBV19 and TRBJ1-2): DGGITQSPKYLFRKEGQNVTLSCEQNLNHDAMYWYRQDPGQGLRLIYYSQIVNDFQKGDIAEGYSVSREKKESFPLTVTSAQKNPTAFYLCASSPTRPDYYGYTFGSGTRLTVV.

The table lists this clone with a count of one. This chain's CDR3 is CASSLDRVGQPQHF. The DNA for the CDR3 is TGTGCCAGCAGTCTCGACAGGGTAGGTCAGCCCCAGCATTTT. The chain has TRBV6-6 and TRBJ1-5; 7 bases match TRBD1. Per germline, CDR1 MNHNY and CDR2 SVGAGI (reference sequence). The CDR3 is 14 amino acids. Trimming at V came to 5 bases and at J to 6 bases, leaving 7 bases not matched to a gene.

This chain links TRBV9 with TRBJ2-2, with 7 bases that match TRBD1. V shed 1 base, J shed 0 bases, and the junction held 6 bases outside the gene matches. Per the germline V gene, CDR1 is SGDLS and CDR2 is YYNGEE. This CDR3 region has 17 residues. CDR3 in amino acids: CASSVPWDRPNTGELFF. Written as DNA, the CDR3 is TGTGCCAGCAGCGTACCCTGGGACAGACCGAACACCGGGGAGCTGTTTTTT.

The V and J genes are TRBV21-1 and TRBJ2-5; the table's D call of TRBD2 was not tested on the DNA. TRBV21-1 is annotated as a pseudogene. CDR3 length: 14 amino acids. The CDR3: CASSKGSIEATQYF. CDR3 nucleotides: TGTGCCAGCAGCAAAGGGAGCATTGAAGCGACCCAGTACTTC.

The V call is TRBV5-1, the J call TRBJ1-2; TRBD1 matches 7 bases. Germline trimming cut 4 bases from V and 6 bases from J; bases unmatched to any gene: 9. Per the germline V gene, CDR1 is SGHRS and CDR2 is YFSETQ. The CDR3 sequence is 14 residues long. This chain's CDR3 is CASSVGQSHDGYTF. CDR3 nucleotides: TGCGCCAGCAGCGTGGGACAGAGCCACGATGGCTACACCTTC.

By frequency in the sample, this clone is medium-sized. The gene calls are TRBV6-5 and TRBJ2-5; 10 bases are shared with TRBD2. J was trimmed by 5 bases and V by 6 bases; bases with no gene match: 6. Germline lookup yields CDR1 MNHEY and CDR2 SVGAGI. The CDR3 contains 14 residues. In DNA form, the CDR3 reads TGTGCCAGCAGGAGGGGACTAGCGAGCGAGACCCAGTACTTC. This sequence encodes CASRRGLASETQYF.

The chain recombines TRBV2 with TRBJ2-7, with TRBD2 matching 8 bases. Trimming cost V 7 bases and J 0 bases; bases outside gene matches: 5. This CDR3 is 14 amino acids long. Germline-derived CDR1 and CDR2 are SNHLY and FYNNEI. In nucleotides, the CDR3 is TGTGCCAGCACCTCAGCGGGGGCCTCCTACGAGCAGTACTTC. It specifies CASTSAGASYEQYF.

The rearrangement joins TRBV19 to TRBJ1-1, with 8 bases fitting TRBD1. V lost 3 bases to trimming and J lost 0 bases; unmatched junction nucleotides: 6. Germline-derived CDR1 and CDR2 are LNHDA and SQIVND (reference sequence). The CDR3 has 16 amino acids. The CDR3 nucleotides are TGTGCCAGTAGTATCGGACAGGGCGCCATGAACACTGAAGCTTTCTTT. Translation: CASSIGQGAMNTEAFF.

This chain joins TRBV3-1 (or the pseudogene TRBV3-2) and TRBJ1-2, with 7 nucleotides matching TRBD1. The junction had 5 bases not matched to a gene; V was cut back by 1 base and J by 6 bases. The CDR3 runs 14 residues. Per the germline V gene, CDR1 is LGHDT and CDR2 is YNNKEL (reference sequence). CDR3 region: CASSQVKGADGYTF. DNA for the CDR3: TGTGCCAGCAGCCAAGTGAAGGGGGCAGATGGCTACACCTTC.